This T cell receptor (beta chain) is from a study of radiation and T cells in renal cell carcinoma. Across the whole study: Nephrectomy followed 15 Gy stereotactic body radiation by 4 weeks. Study-wide findings and caveats: In blood, top tumor clones expanded by 2 weeks, shrinking by 4.

Generated by immunoSEQ multiplex PCR, the TCRdb table keeps only in-frame clones and is missing some. Seen here are some 100,000 clones, 65% to 85% observed once, and the top ten hold 5% to 6.5%. Concerning this clone itself: Its antigen is unknown.

As to time point: baseline pretreatment blood. As for treatment: 15 Gy SBRT to primary tumor, nephrectomy 4 weeks later. The CDR3 contains 13 residues. Germline CDR1 LNHDA, CDR2 SQIVND (reference sequence). This sequence joins TRBV19 and TRBJ2-1, with TRBD2 identical over 8 bases. The receptor comes from a man in his 60s with renal cell carcinoma. The material was blood, obtained from a patient whose treatment included radiotherapy and nephrectomy. The CDR3 spells CATGTSAYNEQFF. The CDR3 DNA reads TGTGCTACCGGGACTAGTGCCTACAATGAGCAGTTCTTC. Full variable domain (remainder filled in from reference TRBV19 and TRBJ2-1): DGGITQSPKYLFRKEGQNVTLSCEQNLNHDAMYWYRQDPGQGLRLIYYSQIVNDFQKGDIAEGYSVSREKKESFPLTVTSAQKNPTAFYLCATGTSAYNEQFFGPGTRLTVL.